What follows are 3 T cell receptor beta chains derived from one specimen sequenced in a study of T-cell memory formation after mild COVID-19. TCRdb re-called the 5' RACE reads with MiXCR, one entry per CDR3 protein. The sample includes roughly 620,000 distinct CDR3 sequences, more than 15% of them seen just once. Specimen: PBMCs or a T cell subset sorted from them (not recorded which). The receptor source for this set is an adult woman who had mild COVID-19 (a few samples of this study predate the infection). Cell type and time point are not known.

CDR3 in DNA: TGCAGTGCTAGAGACGGAGGGGATGGGGAAAAACTGTTTTTT. Translation: CSARDGGDGEKLFF. The V gene is TRBV20-1, the J gene TRBJ1-4; D is perhaps TRBD1 (5 bases). Trimming took 0 bases from V and 8 from J, leaving 13 bases between them. The CDR3 is made up of 14 amino acids. CDR1 is DFQATT and CDR2 is SNEGSKA in the germline V gene (reference sequence).

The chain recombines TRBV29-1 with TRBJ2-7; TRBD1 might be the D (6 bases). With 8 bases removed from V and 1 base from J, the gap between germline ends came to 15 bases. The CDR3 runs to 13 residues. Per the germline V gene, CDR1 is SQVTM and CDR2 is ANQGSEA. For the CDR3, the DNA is TGCAGCATATCCCGGGACATATCCTACGAGCAGTACTTC. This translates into CSISRDISYEQYF.

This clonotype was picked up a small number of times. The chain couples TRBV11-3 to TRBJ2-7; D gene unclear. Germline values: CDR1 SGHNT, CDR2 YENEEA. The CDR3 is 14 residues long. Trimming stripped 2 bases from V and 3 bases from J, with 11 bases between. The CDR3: CASSLPPLHYEQYF. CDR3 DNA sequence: TGTGCCAGCAGCTTACCCCCCCTGCACTACGAGCAGTACTTC.